This TCR beta chain stems from a study of control samples from healthy donors and cancer patients. Assay used: immunoSEQ multiplex PCR; TCRdb lists only in-frame clones, some missing. This sample yields about 230,000 clones, of which around 79% are seen a single time; about 14% belongs to the top ten. The germline V gene encodes CDR1 MDHEN and CDR2 SYDVKM. The junction had 6 bases not matched to a gene; V was cut back by 7 bases and J by 0 bases. The CDR3 runs 16 residues. The sample was PBMCs. The rearrangement joins TRBV28 to TRBJ2-3; 11 bases map to TRBD2. This TCR derives from a woman aged 55-70 years with lung cancer. The CDR3 loop reads CASKPGLAASTDTQYF. The DNA of the CDR3 is TGTGCCAGCAAACCGGGACTAGCGGCTAGCACAGATACGCAGTATTTT.